The clone carrying this TCR beta chain was detected a few times. This entry belongs to a study of blood T cell repertoires in COVID-19. Only in-frame clones appear in the TCRdb table, and some are missing; sequencing was by immunoSEQ multiplex PCR. The sample holds some 100,000 clones, approximately 90% seen once. With V trimmed by 5 bases and J by 2 bases, 17 bases remained unmatched. The CDR3 runs 20 residues. The V gene's germline CDR1 is MDHEN and CDR2 SYDVKM. The genes are TRBV28 and TRBJ2-3; 12 bases are shared with TRBD2. Sequencing was done on a sample of peripheral blood. This clonotype was sampled from a human donor with acute or convalescent COVID-19. The donor label of this sample is uncertain. The CDR3: CASSGTGLAGTSSPTDTQYF. DNA for the CDR3: TGTGCCAGCAGTGGAACAGGACTAGCGGGAACCAGTTCCCCCACAGATACGCAGTATTTT.